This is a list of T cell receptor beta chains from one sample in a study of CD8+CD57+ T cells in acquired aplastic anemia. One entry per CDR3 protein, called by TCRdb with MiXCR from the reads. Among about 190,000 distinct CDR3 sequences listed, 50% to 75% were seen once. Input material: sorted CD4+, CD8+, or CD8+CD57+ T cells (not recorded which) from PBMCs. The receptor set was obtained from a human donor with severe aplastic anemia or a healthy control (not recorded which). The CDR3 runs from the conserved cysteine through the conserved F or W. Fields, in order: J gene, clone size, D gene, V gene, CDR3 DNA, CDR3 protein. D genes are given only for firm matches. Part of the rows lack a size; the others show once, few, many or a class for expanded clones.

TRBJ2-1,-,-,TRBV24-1,TGTGCCACCAGTGATTTTGGGGCGACCGAGCAGTTCTTC,CATSDFGATEQFF
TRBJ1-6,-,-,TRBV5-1,TGCGCCAGCAGCTTTGGCAATAATTCACCCCTCCACTTT,CASSFGNNSPLHF
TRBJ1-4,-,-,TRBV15,TGTGCCACCAGCAGAGAGGGGGAGGTTTGGAGCGAAAAACTGTTTTTT,CATSREGEVWSEKLFF
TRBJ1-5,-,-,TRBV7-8,TGTGCCAGCAGCCCCGGACGGGCACATCAGCCCCAGCATTTT,CASSPGRAHQPQHF
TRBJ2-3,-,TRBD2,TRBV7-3,TGTGCCAGCAGCTTAAATGCGGGAGTTGTAACAGATACGCAGTATTTT,CASSLNAGVVTDTQYF
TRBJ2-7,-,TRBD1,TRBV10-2,TGCGCCAGCAGTTGGGACAGATACTACGAGCAGTACTTC,CASSWDRYYEQYF
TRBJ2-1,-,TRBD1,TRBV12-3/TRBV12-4,TGTGCCAGCAGTTTCCCCGGGACAGGGTTGTTCTTC,CASSFPGTGLFF
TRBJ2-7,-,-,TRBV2,TGTGCCAGCAGTGAAGCAAGGGGGTTAGTTCACTACGAGCAGTACTTC,CASSEARGLVHYEQYF
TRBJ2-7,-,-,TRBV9,TGTGCCAGCAGTGGGACGGGGACGGGATACGAGCAGTACTTC,CASSGTGTGYEQYF
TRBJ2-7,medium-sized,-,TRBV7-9,TGTGCCAGCAGCTTATCCTCGGGGGGCGGCTCCTCCTACGAGCAGTACTTC,CASSLSSGGGSSYEQYF
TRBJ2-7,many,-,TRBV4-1,TGCGCCAGCAGCCAAGATTCCATCTCCTACGAGCAGTACTTC,CASSQDSISYEQYF
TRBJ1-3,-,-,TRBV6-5,TGTGCCAGCAGTTACTCGTTCGGACGCTCTGGAAACACCATATATTTT,CASSYSFGRSGNTIYF
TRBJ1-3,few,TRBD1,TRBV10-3,TGTGCCATCAGTGAGTCCCCGACAGGGGGAACCGGAGACACCATATATTTT,CAISESPTGGTGDTIYF
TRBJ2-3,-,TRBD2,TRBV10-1,TGCGCCAGCAGCCCCATGGGGGGGACGAGCACAGATACGCAGTATTTT,CASSPMGGTSTDTQYF
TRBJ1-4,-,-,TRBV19,TGTGCCAGTAGAGTTGACAAAACAGCAACTAATGAAAAACTGTTTTTT,CASRVDKTATNEKLFF
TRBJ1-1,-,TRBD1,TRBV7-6,TGTGCCAGCAGCCCAAGACGGGACAGGGAGAACACTGAAGCTTTCTTT,CASSPRRDRENTEAFF
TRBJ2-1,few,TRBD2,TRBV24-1,TGTGCCACCAGTGACCAACATAGCGGGAGGGCCGGGAATGAGCAGTTCTTC,CATSDQHSGRAGNEQFF
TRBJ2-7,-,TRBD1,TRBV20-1,TGCAGTGCTAGAGATCCGAGGGGACAGGGGGTAGACGAGCAGTACTTC,CSARDPRGQGVDEQYF
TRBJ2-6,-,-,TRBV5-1,TGCGCCAGCAGCACGGAGCCCGGGGCCAACGTCCTGACTTTC,CASSTEPGANVLTF
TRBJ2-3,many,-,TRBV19,TGTGCCAGTAGTATGGCGGAGGGTGCGCCAGATACGCAGTATTTT,CASSMAEGAPDTQYF
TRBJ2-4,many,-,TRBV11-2,TGTGCCAGCGCGTGGGGGAACATTCAGTACTTC,CASAWGNIQYF
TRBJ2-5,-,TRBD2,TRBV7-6,TGTGCCAGCAGTTTAGGGGGGACTAGCGGAGAGACCCAGTACTTC,CASSLGGTSGETQYF
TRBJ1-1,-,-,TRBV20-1,TGCAGTGCTACCGTCTCCCTAGCTGAAGCTTTCTTT,CSATVSLAEAFF
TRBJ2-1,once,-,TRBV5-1,TGCGCCAGCAGCTTGCGTCCAAATGAGCAGTTCTTC,CASSLRPNEQFF
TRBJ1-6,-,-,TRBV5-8,TGTGCCAGCAAAGTAGGCTCCTATAATTCACCCCTCCACTTT,CASKVGSYNSPLHF
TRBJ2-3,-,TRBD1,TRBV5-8,TGTGCCAGCAGCTTAATGACAGGGGTGATTGGAGATACGCAGTATTTT,CASSLMTGVIGDTQYF
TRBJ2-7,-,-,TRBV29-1,TGCAGCTTAGGTCGCAGCTACGAGCAGTACTTC,CSLGRSYEQYF
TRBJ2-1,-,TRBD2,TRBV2,TGTGCCAGCAGTGATCTTGGCGGGAGGGCTGTCAATGAGCAGTTCTTC,CASSDLGGRAVNEQFF
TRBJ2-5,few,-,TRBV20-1,TGCAGTGCCGGGCATCAAGAGACCCAGTACTTC,CSAGHQETQYF
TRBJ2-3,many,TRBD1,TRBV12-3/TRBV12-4,TGTGCCAGCAGCGGACAGGGCGGCTCAGATACGCAGTATTTT,CASSGQGGSDTQYF
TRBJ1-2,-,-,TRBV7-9,TGTGCCAGCAGCCCCGCTGGGGGCAATGGCTACACCTTC,CASSPAGGNGYTF
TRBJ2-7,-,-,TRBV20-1,TGCAATGCTAGATTTAGCGGAGACTCCTACGAGCAGTACTTC,CNARFSGDSYEQYF
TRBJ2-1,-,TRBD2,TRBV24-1,TGTGCCACCAGTGATTCAGGACTAGCGGACAACAATGAGCAGTTCTTC,CATSDSGLADNNEQFF
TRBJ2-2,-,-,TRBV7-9,TGTGCCAGCAGCTTGTTGAAGGGGACTGTCCCGAACACCGGGGAGCTGTTTTTT,CASSLLKGTVPNTGELFF